Shown below are 2 T cell receptor beta chains from a single sample sequenced in a study of T cell responses to AZD1222 COVID-19 vaccine (dated by TCRdb to the early 2020s). The time point label here, explained by the study, means: baseline before first vaccination. The protocol used for the library was the immunoSEQ multiplex PCR assay. This is the immuneACCESS table as TCRdb keeps it, with only in-frame sequences that have V and J called. A part of the clones is gone; compared with another copy, unresolved V genes explain less than half, and the rest is unexplained. In all, the sample holds about 120,000 clones, and 80% to 90% of those were seen once. 9.4% of the sample belongs to the ten largest clones. The starting material was peripheral blood, obtained on day 0 of AZD1222 vaccination. These receptors came from an adult in good health.

The V and J genes are TRBV5-8 and TRBJ2-3, with no clear D. This CDR3 comprises 16 residues. Trimming took off 0 bases at V and 2 bases at J, with 13 bases between the two ends. CDR1 and CDR2 (germline): SGHTS, YDEGEE. The CDR3 reads CASSLGDRALTDTQYF. DNA of the CDR3: TGTGCCAGCAGCTTGGGAGACCGAGCCCTCACAGATACGCAGTATTTT.

The chain links TRBV27 to TRBJ1-1; D call uncertain. The germline CDR1 and CDR2 sequences are MNHEY and SMNVEV (reference sequence). CDR3 length: 13 residues. Trimming left V 3 bases short and J 4 bases short, with 9 bases between. This CDR3 reads CASSFWGTTEAFF. CDR3 DNA sequence: TGTGCCAGCAGTTTCTGGGGTACCACTGAAGCTTTCTTT.